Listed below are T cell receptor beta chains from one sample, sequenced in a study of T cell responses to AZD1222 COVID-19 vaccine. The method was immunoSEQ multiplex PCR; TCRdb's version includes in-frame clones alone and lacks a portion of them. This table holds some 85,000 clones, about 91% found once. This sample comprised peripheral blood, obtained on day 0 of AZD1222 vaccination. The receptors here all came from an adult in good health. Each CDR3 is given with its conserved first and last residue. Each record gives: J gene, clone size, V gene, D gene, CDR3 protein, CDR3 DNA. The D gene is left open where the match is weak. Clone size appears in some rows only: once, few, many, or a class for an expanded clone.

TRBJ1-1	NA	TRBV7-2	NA	CASSLAMTQANTEAFF	TGTGCCAGCAGCTTAGCCATGACACAGGCTAACACTGAAGCTTTCTTT
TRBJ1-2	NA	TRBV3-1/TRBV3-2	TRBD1	CASSQGQGDGVGGYTF	TGTGCCAGCAGCCAAGGACAGGGAGATGGGGTGGGTGGCTACACCTTC
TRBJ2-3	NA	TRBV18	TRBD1	CASSPSPQTGYSTDTQYF	TGTGCCAGCTCACCAAGCCCTCAGACAGGGTATAGCACAGATACGCAGTATTTT
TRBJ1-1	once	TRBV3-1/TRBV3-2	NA	CASSPRDRLGGTEAFF	TGTGCCAGCAGCCCTCGGGACCGTCTAGGAGGGACTGAAGCTTTCTTT
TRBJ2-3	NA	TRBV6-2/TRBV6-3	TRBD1	CASSTGTASTDTQYF	TGTGCCAGCAGTACGGGGACAGCTAGCACAGATACGCAGTATTTT
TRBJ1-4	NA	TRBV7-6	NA	CASSLVLAPNEKLFF	TGTGCCAGCAGCCTTGTCTTGGCCCCTAATGAAAAACTGTTTTTT
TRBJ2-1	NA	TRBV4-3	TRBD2	CASSQASSGGRNEQFF	TGCGCCAGCAGCCAAGCCTCTAGCGGGGGCCGAAATGAGCAGTTCTTC
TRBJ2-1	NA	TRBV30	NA	CACKRGGPLLEQFF	TGTGCCTGTAAACGAGGGGGTCCCCTCCTTGAGCAGTTCTTC
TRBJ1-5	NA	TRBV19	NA	CASSVQGNQPQHF	TGTGCCAGTAGCGTACAGGGAAATCAGCCCCAGCATTTT
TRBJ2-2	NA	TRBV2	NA	CASSPTGRDTGELFF	TGTGCCAGCAGTCCAACAGGGAGGGACACCGGGGAGCTGTTTTTT
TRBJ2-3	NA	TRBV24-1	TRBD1	CATSVGDRTTDTQYF	TGTGCCACCAGTGTTGGGGACAGAACCACAGATACGCAGTATTTT
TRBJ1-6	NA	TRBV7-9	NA	CASSSTTGSPLHF	TGTGCCAGCAGCTCAACGACAGGATCACCCCTCCACTTT
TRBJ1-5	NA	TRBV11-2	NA	CASGRSTNQPQHF	TGTGCCAGCGGTCGGTCGACTAATCAGCCCCAGCATTTT
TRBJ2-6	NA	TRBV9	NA	CASSSRTGSGRSGANVLTF	TGTGCCAGCAGCAGCAGAACAGGATCCGGCCGCTCTGGGGCCAACGTCCTGACTTTC
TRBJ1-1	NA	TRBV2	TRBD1	CASTPQGGVMNTEAFF	TGTGCCAGCACCCCCCAGGGGGGAGTCATGAACACTGAAGCTTTCTTT
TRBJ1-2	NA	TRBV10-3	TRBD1	CAISAGRGDYGYTF	TGTGCCATCAGTGCTGGCAGGGGGGACTATGGCTACACCTTC
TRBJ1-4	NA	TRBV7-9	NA	CASSKFLTATNEKLFF	TGTGCCAGCAGCAAGTTCCTGACTGCAACTAATGAAAAACTGTTTTTT
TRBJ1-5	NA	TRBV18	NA	CASSPPGGGRDQPQHF	TGTGCCAGCTCACCTCCCGGCGGGGGGCGAGATCAGCCCCAGCATTTT
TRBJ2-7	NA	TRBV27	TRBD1	CASSQTGAEQYF	TGTGCCAGCAGCCAAACAGGGGCCGAGCAGTACTTC
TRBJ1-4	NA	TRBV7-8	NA	CASSLTTTNEKLFF	TGTGCCAGCAGCTTAACTACAACTAATGAAAAACTGTTTTTT
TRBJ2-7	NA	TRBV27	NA	CASSFGQGISYEQYF	TGTGCCAGCAGTTTCGGGCAGGGGATCTCCTACGAGCAGTACTTC
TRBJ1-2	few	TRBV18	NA	CASSPGLVDYGYTF	TGTGCCAGCTCACCAGGGTTGGTTGACTATGGCTACACCTTC